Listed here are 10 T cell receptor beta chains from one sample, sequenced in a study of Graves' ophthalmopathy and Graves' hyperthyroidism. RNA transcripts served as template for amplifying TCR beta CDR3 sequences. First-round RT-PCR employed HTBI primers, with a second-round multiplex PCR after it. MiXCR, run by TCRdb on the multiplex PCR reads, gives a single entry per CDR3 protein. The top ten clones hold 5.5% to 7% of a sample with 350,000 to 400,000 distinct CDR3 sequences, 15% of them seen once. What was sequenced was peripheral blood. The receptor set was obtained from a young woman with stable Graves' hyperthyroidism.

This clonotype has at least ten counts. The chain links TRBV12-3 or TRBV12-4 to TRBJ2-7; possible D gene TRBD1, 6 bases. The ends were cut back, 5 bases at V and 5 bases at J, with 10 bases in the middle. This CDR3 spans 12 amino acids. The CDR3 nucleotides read TGTGCCAGCAGTACAGGGTACCACGAGCAGTACTTC. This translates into CASSTGYHEQYF.

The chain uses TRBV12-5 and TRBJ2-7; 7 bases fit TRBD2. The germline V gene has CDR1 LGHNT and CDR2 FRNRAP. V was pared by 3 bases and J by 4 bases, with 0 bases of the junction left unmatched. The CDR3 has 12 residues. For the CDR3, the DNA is TGTGCTAGTGGTTTTAGCGGGTACGAGCAGTACTTC. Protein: CASGFSGYEQYF.

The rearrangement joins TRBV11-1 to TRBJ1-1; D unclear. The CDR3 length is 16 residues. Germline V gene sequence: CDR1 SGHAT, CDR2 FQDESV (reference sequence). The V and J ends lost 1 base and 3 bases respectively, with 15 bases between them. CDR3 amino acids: CASSLVGLGMHTEAFF. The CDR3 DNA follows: TGTGCCAGCAGCTTAGTGGGGTTAGGGATGCACACTGAAGCTTTCTTT.

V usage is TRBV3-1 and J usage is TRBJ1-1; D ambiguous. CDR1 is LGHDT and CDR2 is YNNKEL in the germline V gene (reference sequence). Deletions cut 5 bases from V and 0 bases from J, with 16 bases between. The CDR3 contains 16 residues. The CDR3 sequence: CASSNRVEPLNTEAFF. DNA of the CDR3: TGTGCCAGCAGCAACCGGGTCGAACCATTGAACACTGAAGCTTTCTTT.

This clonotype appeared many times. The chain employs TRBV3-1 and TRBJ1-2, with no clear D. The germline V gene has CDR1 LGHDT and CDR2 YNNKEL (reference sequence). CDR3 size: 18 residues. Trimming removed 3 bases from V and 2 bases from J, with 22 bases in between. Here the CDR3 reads CASSHQTGKRRGNYGYTF. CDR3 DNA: TGTGCCAGCAGCCACCAAACCGGGAAAAGAAGAGGGAACTATGGCTACACCTTC.

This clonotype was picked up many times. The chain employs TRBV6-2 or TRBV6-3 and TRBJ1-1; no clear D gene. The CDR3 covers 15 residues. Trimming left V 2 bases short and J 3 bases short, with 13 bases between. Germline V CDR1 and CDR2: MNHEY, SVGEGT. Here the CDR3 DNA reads TGTGCCAGCAGTTACGCTATTCCCTTCCACACTGAAGCTTTCTTT. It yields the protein CASSYAIPFHTEAFF.

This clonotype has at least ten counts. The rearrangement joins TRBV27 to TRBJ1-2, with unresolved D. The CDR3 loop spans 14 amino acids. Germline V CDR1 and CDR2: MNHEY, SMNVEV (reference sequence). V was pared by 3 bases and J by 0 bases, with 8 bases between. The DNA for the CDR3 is TGTGCCAGCAGTTTCGACGGATCTAACTATGGCTACACCTTC. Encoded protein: CASSFDGSNYGYTF.

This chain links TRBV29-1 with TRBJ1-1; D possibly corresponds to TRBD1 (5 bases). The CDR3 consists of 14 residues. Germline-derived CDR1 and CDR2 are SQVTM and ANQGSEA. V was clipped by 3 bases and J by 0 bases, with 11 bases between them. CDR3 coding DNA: TGCAGCGTTGAGGGCAGGGTAATGAACACTGAAGCTTTCTTT. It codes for CSVEGRVMNTEAFF.

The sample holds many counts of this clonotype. CDR3 in DNA: TGTGCCAGCAGCGCGAGGGGGTCCTACGAGCAGTACTTC. It codes for CASSARGSYEQYF. This chain uses TRBV7-8 with TRBJ2-7; TRBD1 is a possible D gene (6 bases). The germline CDR1 and CDR2 sequences are SGHVS and FQNEAQ. V lost 5 bases and J lost 1, with 9 bases in between. The CDR3 is 13 amino acids.

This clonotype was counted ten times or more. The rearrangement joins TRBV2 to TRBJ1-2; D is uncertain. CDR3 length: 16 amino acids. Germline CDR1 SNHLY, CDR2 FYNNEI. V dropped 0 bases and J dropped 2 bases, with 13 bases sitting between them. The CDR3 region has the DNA TGTGCCAGCAGTGAAGCGCTGAGAGATAACAACTATGGCTACACCTTC. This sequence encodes CASSEALRDNNYGYTF.